The 2 T cell receptor beta chains below come from one sample, sequenced in a study of T cell responses to AZD1222 COVID-19 vaccine. Profiled with immunoSEQ multiplex PCR; TCRdb holds only in-frame clones, not every one. The table includes around 80,000 clones, 80% to 90% detected once. Sequenced material: peripheral blood, taken 28 days after the second AZD1222 dose. These receptors were taken from an adult who received the AZD1222 COVID-19 vaccine.

This clone appeared a single time. This chain uses TRBV18 with TRBJ1-5; perhaps TRBD1 as D (5 bases). Trimming removed 3 bases from V and 5 bases from J, with 11 bases in between. Germline CDR1 and CDR2: KGHSH and LQKENI. The CDR3 has 14 amino acids. The chain's CDR3 is CASSPRQKDQPQHF. DNA for the CDR3: TGTGCCAGCTCACCTAGACAGAAGGATCAGCCCCAGCATTTT.

The chain recombines TRBV2 with TRBJ2-7; 7 nucleotides align to TRBD2. The junction had 6 bases not matched to a gene; V was cut back by 7 bases and J by 0 bases. The CDR3 length is 14 residues. Germline CDR1 and CDR2: SNHLY and FYNNEI. The CDR3 reads CASNLGGLSYEQYF. In nucleotides, the CDR3 is TGTGCCAGCAACCTGGGAGGGCTCTCCTACGAGCAGTACTTC.